This T cell receptor beta chain derives from a study of blood T cell repertoires in COVID-19. About the research overall: COVID-19 samples, acute and convalescent, were from the United States, Italy and Spain. T cells, B-cell-depleted T cells, or PBMCs provided the cDNA or gDNA that served as material.

Authors' processing steps: Reference gene primer amplification gave estimated nucleated cell counts. The method was immunoSEQ multiplex PCR; TCRdb's version includes in-frame clones alone and lacks a portion of them. The DNA was the basis for D and trimming; V, J and clone size are from that table. This sample has a few hundred thousand clones, with roughly nine tenths found just once. J gave up 4 bases and V 5 bases, and 4 bases lay outside the gene matches. The CDR3 covers 15 residues. The germline V gene has CDR1 SEHNR and CDR2 FQNEAQ (reference sequence). Material: peripheral blood. This receptor was taken from a woman between 35 and 50 years old who had recovered from COVID-19. This sequence joins TRBV7-9 and TRBJ2-1, with TRBD2 matching over 11 bases. CDR3 region: CASSPTSGSYNEQFF. The DNA for the CDR3 is TGTGCCAGCAGCCCAACTAGCGGGAGTTACAATGAGCAGTTCTTC.